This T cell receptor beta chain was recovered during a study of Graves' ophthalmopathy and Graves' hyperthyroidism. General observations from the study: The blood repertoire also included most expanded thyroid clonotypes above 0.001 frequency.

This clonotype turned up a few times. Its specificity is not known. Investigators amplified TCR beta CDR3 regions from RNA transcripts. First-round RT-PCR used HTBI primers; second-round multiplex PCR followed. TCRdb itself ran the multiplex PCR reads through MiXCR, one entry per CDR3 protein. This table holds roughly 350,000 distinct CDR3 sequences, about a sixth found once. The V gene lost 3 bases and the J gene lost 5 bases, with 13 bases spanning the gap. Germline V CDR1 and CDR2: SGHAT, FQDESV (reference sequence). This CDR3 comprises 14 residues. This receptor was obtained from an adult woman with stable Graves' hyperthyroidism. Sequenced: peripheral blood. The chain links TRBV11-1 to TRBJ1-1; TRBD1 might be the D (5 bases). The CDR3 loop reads CASSFRGGGTEAFF. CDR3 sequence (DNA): TGTGCCAGCAGCTTTCGCGGGGGGGGGACTGAAGCTTTCTTT.